The 28 T cell receptor beta chains below all came from one sample that was sequenced in a study of Ad26.COV2.S vaccination and SARS-CoV-2 variants. Treatment indicated: around 19 received Ad26.COV2.S at low or high dose, single or two shots; roughly five received placebo; per-sample allocation not given. The samples were gathered on day 63 after the first injection of vaccine or placebo. Method: immunoSEQ multiplex PCR; TCRdb's copy keeps in-frame clones and lacks some. The data show about 350,000 clones, around 89% seen once. The sample was peripheral blood, taken in a trial of Ad26.COV2.S vaccine versus placebo. These receptors came from a person between 18 and 65 years old who received the Ad26.COV2.S COVID-19 vaccine or a placebo.

This chain connects TRBV5-1 to TRBJ2-7; TRBD2 might be the D (7 bases). This CDR3 contains 14 residues. The germline gives CDR1 SGHRS, CDR2 YFSETQ. V shed 2 bases and J shed 1 base, with 10 bases lying between them. CDR3 in amino acids: CASSFAGASYEQYF. CDR3 in DNA: TGCGCCAGCAGCTTCGCGGGGGCTTCCTACGAGCAGTACTTC.

This chain connects TRBV9 to TRBJ1-6; no reliable D call. The V end lost 0 bases, the J end lost 0 bases, and 10 bases lay between the germline ends. The length of the CDR3 is 17 residues. Germline loops: CDR1 SGDLS, CDR2 YYNGEE. The CDR3 loop reads CASSVEVRSSYNSPLHF. The CDR3 DNA follows: TGTGCCAGCAGCGTAGAGGTCCGAAGCTCCTATAATTCACCCCTCCACTTT. The full variable domain, with the rest looked up from reference TRBV9 and TRBJ1-6, is DSGVTQTPKHLITATGQRVTLRCSPRSGDLSVYWYQQSLDQGLQFLIQYYNGEERAKGNILERFSAQQFPDLHSELNLSSLELGDSALYFCASSVEVRSSYNSPLHFGNGTRLTVT.

The chain carries TRBV30 and TRBJ2-1; 8 bases align to TRBD2. The trim removed 4 bases at V and 6 bases at J, leaving 8 bases unmatched. Germline V gene sequence: CDR1 GTSNPN, CDR2 SVGIG (reference sequence). This CDR3 spans 14 amino acids. The CDR3: CAWTSGSSSNEQFF. The CDR3 DNA is TGTGCCTGGACGAGCGGGAGTAGTTCCAATGAGCAGTTCTTC.

The rearrangement uses TRBV21-1 and TRBJ2-7; the table's D gene call, TRBD1, was not cross checked with the DNA. TRBV21-1 is annotated as a pseudogene. This CDR3 is 16 amino acids long. The CDR3 DNA is TGTGCCACTCCAGGGAAGCCGGACAGGGTTCCAATCGAGCAGTACTTC. Its translation: CATPGKPDRVPIEQYF.

J is TRBJ2-1 and V is TRBV18; D is undetermined. Trimming took off 2 bases at V and 0 bases at J, with 11 bases between the two ends. The CDR3 is 16 residues long. Germline V gene lookup returns CDR1 KGHSH and CDR2 LQKENI. The CDR3 spells CASSPMQPGSYNEQFF. For the CDR3, the DNA is TGTGCCAGCTCACCAATGCAGCCGGGCTCCTACAATGAGCAGTTCTTC.

This clone was detected only once. The CDR3 nucleotides are TGTGCCAGCAGCTTAGACGGACCGAACACTGAAGCTTTCTTT. Its protein is CASSLDGPNTEAFF. The chain carries TRBV7-9 and TRBJ1-1; no clear D. Germline assignment: CDR1 SEHNR and CDR2 FQNEAQ (reference sequence). The ends were cut back, 1 base at V and 1 base at J, with 7 bases in the middle. The CDR3 runs 14 residues.

The genes are TRBV20-1 and TRBJ2-7; 8 bases align to TRBD2. Germline loops: CDR1 DFQATT, CDR2 SNEGSKA (reference sequence). The CDR3 is 15 residues long. Trimming took 3 bases from V and 2 from J; bases not matched to a gene: 9. Written as DNA, the CDR3 is TGCAGTGCTAGTCGGGCGGGGGGCTTCACCTACGAGCAGTACTTC. Translation: CSASRAGGFTYEQYF.

The chain carries TRBV5-1 and TRBJ2-1; D uncertain. Germline V gene sequence: CDR1 SGHRS, CDR2 YFSETQ. Trimming left V 0 bases short and J 5 bases short, with 9 bases between. The CDR3 length is 14 residues. The CDR3 nucleotides read TGCGCCAGCAGCTTGGACAGTTCGAACAATGAGCAGTTCTTC. Its protein is CASSLDSSNNEQFF.

This chain joins TRBV4-1 and TRBJ1-6, with D perhaps TRBD1 (5 bases). V lost 1 base, J lost 11 bases, and 9 bases lay in between. The germline gives CDR1 MGHRA, CDR2 YSYEKL. CDR3 length: 13 residues. The CDR3 is CASSQGGPTPLHF. Written as DNA, the CDR3 is TGCGCCAGCAGCCAAGGGGGACCGACACCCCTCCACTTT.

V gene TRBV7-2 combines with J gene TRBJ1-4; D may be TRBD1 (5 bases). Germline CDR1 SGHTA, CDR2 FQGNSA. V shed 2 bases and J shed 7 bases, with 14 bases lying between them. The CDR3 sequence is 15 residues long. The CDR3 loop reads CASSLNLAGGEKLFF. CDR3 nucleotide sequence: TGTGCCAGCAGCTTAAATCTGGCTGGGGGTGAAAAACTGTTTTTT.

The chain uses TRBV4-1 and TRBJ1-1, with D hard to call. V was shortened by 0 bases and J by 3 bases, with 5 bases between the two germline ends. From germline, CDR1 is MGHRA and CDR2 YSYEKL. The CDR3 sequence is 13 residues long. CDR3 in amino acids: CASSQDRDTEAFF. CDR3 nucleotides: TGCGCCAGCAGCCAAGATAGAGACACTGAAGCTTTCTTT.

This clone was seen just once. The conserved phenylalanine or tryptophan normally closing the CDR3 is absent here, so this likely arose from a read error. No DNA is shown, since the ends of the CDR3 on it are uncertain; the CDR3 is the one TCRdb lists. V usage is TRBV28 and J usage is TRBJ1-1; the table's D gene call, TRBD1, was not cross checked with the DNA. The germline gives CDR1 MDHEN, CDR2 SYDVKM. The CDR3 comprises 14 residues, both ends counted. CDR3 sequence reads: CASSLLGGQVQATG.

The rearrangement links TRBV9 to TRBJ1-6; 7 bases map to TRBD1. V was clipped by 2 bases and J by 10 bases; unmatched bases: 9. Germline CDR1 reads SGDLS; CDR2 reads YYNGEE. The CDR3 has 15 amino acids. The CDR3 nucleotides read TGTGCCAGCAGCGTTAATACACAGGGGTACTCACCCCTCCACTTT. Its translation is CASSVNTQGYSPLHF.

This clone was picked up a small number of times. V usage is TRBV6-5 and J usage is TRBJ1-6; no definite D call. CDR3 size: 13 residues. In germline, CDR1 is MNHEY, CDR2 SVGAGI. V gave up 4 bases and J gave up 5 bases, with 6 bases separating them. The CDR3 reads CASSSGNNSPLHF. Here the CDR3 DNA reads TGTGCCAGCAGTTCGGGAAATAATTCACCCCTCCACTTT.

About this clone itself: The same CDR3 is also encoded by other DNA sequences in this sample. V is TRBV5-4 and J is TRBJ2-7; weak D call: TRBD1 (6 bases). This CDR3 is 13 amino acids long. Germline loops: CDR1 SGHNT, CDR2 YYREEE (reference sequence). The germline V and J ends were trimmed by 4 bases and 6 bases, with 14 bases remaining between them. Written as DNA, the CDR3 is TGTGCCAGCAGCCTGTCACGAGGGGGCGAGCAGTACTTC. The encoded protein is CASSLSRGGEQYF.

V is TRBV19 and J is TRBJ2-1, with 7 nucleotides matching TRBD2. The germline gives CDR1 LNHDA, CDR2 SQIVND (reference sequence). CDR3 length: 14 residues. The J segment lost 6 bases and the V segment lost 9 bases, leaving 11 bases of the junction unmatched. CDR3 amino acids: CASNQREFRNEQFF. CDR3 nucleotide sequence: TGTGCCAGCAACCAGCGGGAATTTCGCAATGAGCAGTTCTTC.

The chain links TRBV29-1 to TRBJ2-1, with 8 positions matching TRBD2. The CDR3 totals 15 residues. Germline V CDR1 and CDR2: SQVTM, ANQGSEA. For the CDR3, the DNA is TGCACCCCCCCACCGGGAGGGAGGTCCTACAATGAGCAGTTCTTC. This codes for CTPPPGGRSYNEQFF.

CDR3 sequence: CASSSTSYTDTQYF. CDR3 nucleotides: TGTGCCAGCAGTTCGACCTCTTACACAGATACGCAGTATTTT. V usage is TRBV27 and J usage is TRBJ2-3; no clear D. The CDR3 sequence is 14 residues long. V was clipped by 4 bases and J by 2 bases, with 10 bases between them. From germline, CDR1 is MNHEY and CDR2 SMNVEV (reference sequence).

The gene calls are TRBV5-4 and TRBJ1-6; possible D gene TRBD1, 5 bases. Trimming took off 4 bases at V and 7 bases at J, with 12 bases between the two ends. The CDR3 is 14 residues long. The germline CDR1 and CDR2 sequences are SGHNT and YYREEE (reference sequence). Here the CDR3 reads CASSGGTLNSPLHF. CDR3 in DNA: TGTGCCAGCAGCGGCGGGACGTTGAATTCACCCCTCCACTTT.

This chain links TRBV4-3 with TRBJ1-2; D unresolved. The germline CDR1 and CDR2 sequences are LGHNA and YSLEER. The CDR3 loop spans 14 amino acids. The V end was cut by 1 base, the J end by 2 bases, with 8 bases between. CDR3: CASSQGRVNYGYTF. The CDR3 DNA sequence: TGCGCCAGCAGCCAAGGACGGGTCAACTATGGCTACACCTTC.

This chain joins TRBV20-1 and TRBJ2-3, with a weak D call TRBD2 (5 bases). CDR1 and CDR2 (germline): DFQATT, SNEGSKA (reference sequence). The CDR3 runs 13 residues. The V end lost 3 bases, the J end lost 4 bases, and 11 bases lay between the germline ends. In DNA, the CDR3 is TGCAGTGCTAGTAAAGTCGGGGCAGATACGCAGTATTTT. As protein: CSASKVGADTQYF.

A single count supports this clone. The chain has TRBV12-3 or TRBV12-4 and TRBJ2-5, with D possibly TRBD2 on 5 matching bases. The CDR3 has 12 amino acids. V was shortened by 7 bases and J by 4 bases, with 10 bases between the two germline ends. CDR3 bases: TGTGCCAGCAATCGAGGGATAGAGACCCAGTACTTC. As protein: CASNRGIETQYF.

This chain uses TRBV2 with TRBJ2-3; TRBD2 agrees at 10 bases. Germline CDR1 reads SNHLY; CDR2 reads FYNNEI. Losses at the gene ends were 3 bases for V and 7 bases for J; bases not matched to a gene: 7. The CDR3 consists of 15 residues. The CDR3 loop reads CASSDPAGGQNTQYF. CDR3 in DNA: TGTGCCAGCAGTGACCCAGCGGGAGGGCAAAATACGCAGTATTTT.

This clone was counted once. This chain uses TRBV5-1 with TRBJ2-7, with a weak D call TRBD1 (6 bases). Per germline, CDR1 SGHRS and CDR2 YFSETQ. Between the trimmed V and J ends, which lost 0 bases and 0 bases, there was a span of 16 bases. This CDR3 region has 17 residues. CDR3 DNA sequence: TGCGCCAGCAGCTTGGCCCGATTCGCGGACAGCTCCTACGAGCAGTACTTC. Translation: CASSLARFADSSYEQYF.

This chain links TRBV19 with TRBJ2-2; D might be TRBD2 (5 bases). The V gene's germline CDR1 is LNHDA and CDR2 SQIVND (reference sequence). This CDR3 region has 14 residues. The ends were cut back, 0 bases at V and 4 bases at J, with 6 bases in the middle. CDR3 nucleotides: TGTGCCAGTAGTATAGATCGGGGCACCGGGGAGCTGTTTTTT. Translated: CASSIDRGTGELFF. Drawing the rest from reference TRBV19 and TRBJ2-2, the complete variable domain is DGGITQSPKYLFRKEGQNVTLSCEQNLNHDAMYWYRQDPGQGLRLIYYSQIVNDFQKGDIAEGYSVSREKKESFPLTVTSAQKNPTAFYLCASSIDRGTGELFFGEGSRLTVL.

The chain combines TRBV2 with TRBJ1-5; 7 bases are a match to TRBD1. J was trimmed by 2 bases and V by 9 bases; bases with no gene match: 7. The CDR3 loop spans 14 amino acids. Germline assignment: CDR1 SNHLY and CDR2 FYNNEI. The CDR3 sequence: CASQGGTGNQPQHF. In DNA, the CDR3 is TGTGCCAGTCAGGGGGGAACAGGCAATCAGCCCCAGCATTTT.

This rearrangement joins TRBV18 to TRBJ1-4; 12 bases are shared with TRBD1. Germline trimming cut 3 bases from V and 4 bases from J; bases unmatched to any gene: 9. The CDR3 contains 18 residues. In germline, CDR1 is KGHSH, CDR2 LQKENI. The CDR3 DNA reads TGTGCCAGCTCACCGGGACAGGGGGCCTCTGGTCTTAATGAAAAACTGTTTTTT. Amino acids: CASSPGQGASGLNEKLFF.

The chain recombines TRBV7-8 with TRBJ1-5; D not certain. This CDR3 has 15 amino acids. Trimming cost V 0 bases and J 1 base, with 7 bases left between them. The germline gives CDR1 SGHVS, CDR2 FQNEAQ. The DNA for the CDR3 is TGTGCCAGCAGCTTAGCTAGGGTGAGCAATCAGCCCCAGCATTTT. Amino acid sequence: CASSLARVSNQPQHF.